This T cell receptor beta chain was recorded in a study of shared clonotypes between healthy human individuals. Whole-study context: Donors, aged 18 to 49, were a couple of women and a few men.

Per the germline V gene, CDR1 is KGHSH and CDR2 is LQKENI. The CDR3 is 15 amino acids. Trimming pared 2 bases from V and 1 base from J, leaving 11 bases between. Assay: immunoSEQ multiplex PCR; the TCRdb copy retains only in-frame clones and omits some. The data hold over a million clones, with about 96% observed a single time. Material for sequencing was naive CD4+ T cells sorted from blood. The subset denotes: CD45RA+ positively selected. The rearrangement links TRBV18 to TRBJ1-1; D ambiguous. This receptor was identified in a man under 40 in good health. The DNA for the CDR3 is TGTGCCAGCTCACCAGTGAGTCAGCGGAACACTGAAGCTTTCTTT. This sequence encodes CASSPVSQRNTEAFF.